The sequence of this T cell receptor beta chain was determined in a study of cytomegalovirus exposure and HLA in healthy donors. Study at large: The approximately 680 first-cohort repertoires and the 110 or so validation repertoires shared the same platform, a later analysis reported.

This CDR3 region has 17 residues. V was clipped by 3 bases and J by 4 bases, with 20 bases between them. Germline lookup yields CDR1 MGHRA and CDR2 YSYEKL. Measured with immunoSEQ multiplex PCR; TCRdb has only the in-frame clones, and not every one. This table has 160,000 or so clones, about 82% appearing once. Worth noting for this clone: Its antigen is undetermined.

Study-wide results and limits: Most TCR sequences showed up rarely, but some public TCRs showed up in many donors. It was reportedly the case that the classifier diagnosed cytomegalovirus status with high specificity and sensitivity.

The V and J genes are TRBV4-1 and TRBJ2-3; TRBD2 might be the D (5 bases). Input material: PBMCs. The TCR originated in a man under 40 in good health and CMV-seropositive. The CDR3 DNA follows: TGCGCCAGCAGCCATGAACGTCTAGCACTTGGGGCAGATACGCAGTATTTT. It encodes CASSHERLALGADTQYF.